This T cell receptor (beta chain) stems from a study of regulatory T cells in long-lasting Graves disease. Study-level information: Those Graves' patients who were newly diagnosed had been on antithyroid drugs under 3 months. Points from the study as a whole: Analysis covered peripheral blood alone, not thyroid tissue.

HTBI primers from iRepertoire and Arm-PCR of CDR3 regions yielded the TCR beta libraries. Each CDR3 protein is one row after TCRdb ran MiXCR on the multiplex PCR reads. This sample carries hundreds of thousands of distinct CDR3 sequences, 15% to 20% of them seen once, and the ten largest clones take 18%. Time point specified: newly diagnosed GD, antithyroid drugs for less than 3 months. The TCR library used RNA extracted from PBMCs. In this sample, this clonotype turned up many times. The antigen remains undetermined. This sample was also put to use in a study of T cells in Graves' hyperthyroidism and ophthalmopathy. That study reports: A first-round RT-PCR of the TCR CDR3 used the HTBI primer set. Ophthalmopathy stood apart from stable hyperthyroidism in a 13 V-J model.

The sequence was collected from a woman aged 25-40 years with Graves disease. The sequencing here drew on peripheral blood mononuclear cells (PBMCs), taken at new diagnosis, from a patient treated with antithyroid drugs.

CDR3 amino acids: CASSFGQTIEAFF. In DNA, the CDR3 is TGTGCCAGCAGTTTTGGACAGACAATTGAAGCTTTCTTT. The chain combines TRBV28 with TRBJ1-1; D is possibly TRBD1 (6 bases). Germline loops: CDR1 MDHEN, CDR2 SYDVKM. This CDR3 contains 13 residues. Trimming removed 3 bases at V and 7 bases at J, with 12 bases between. Full variable domain (remainder filled in from reference TRBV28 and TRBJ1-1): DVKVTQSSRYLVKRTGEKVFLECVQDMDHENMFWYRQDPGLGLRLIYFSYDVKMKEKGDIPEGYSVSREKKERFSLILESASTNQTSMYLCASSFGQTIEAFFGQGTRLTVV.